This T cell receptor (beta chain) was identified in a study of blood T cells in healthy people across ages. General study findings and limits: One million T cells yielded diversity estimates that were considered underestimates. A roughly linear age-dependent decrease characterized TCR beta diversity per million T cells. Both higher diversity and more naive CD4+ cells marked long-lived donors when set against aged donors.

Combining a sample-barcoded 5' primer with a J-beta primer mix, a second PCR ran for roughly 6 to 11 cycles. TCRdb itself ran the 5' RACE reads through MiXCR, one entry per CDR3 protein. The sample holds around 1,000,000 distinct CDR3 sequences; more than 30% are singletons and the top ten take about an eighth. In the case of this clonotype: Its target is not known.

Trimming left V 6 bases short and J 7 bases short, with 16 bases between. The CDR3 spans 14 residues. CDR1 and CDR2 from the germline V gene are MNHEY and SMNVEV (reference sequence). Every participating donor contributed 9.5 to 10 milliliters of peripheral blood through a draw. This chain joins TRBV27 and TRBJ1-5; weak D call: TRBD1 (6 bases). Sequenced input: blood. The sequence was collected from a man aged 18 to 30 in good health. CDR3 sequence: CASSTTGSGQPQHF. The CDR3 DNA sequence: TGTGCCAGCAGCACCACAGGGTCGGGACAGCCCCAGCATTTT.